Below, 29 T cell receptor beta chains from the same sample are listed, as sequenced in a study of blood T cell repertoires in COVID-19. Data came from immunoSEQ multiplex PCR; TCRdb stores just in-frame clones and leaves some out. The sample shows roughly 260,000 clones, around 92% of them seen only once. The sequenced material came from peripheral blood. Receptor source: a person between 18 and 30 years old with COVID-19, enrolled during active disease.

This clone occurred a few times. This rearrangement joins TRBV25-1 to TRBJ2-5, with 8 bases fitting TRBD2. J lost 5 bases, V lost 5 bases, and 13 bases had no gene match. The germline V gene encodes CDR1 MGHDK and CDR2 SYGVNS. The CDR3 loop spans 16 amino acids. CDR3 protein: CASSSSGPLDLETQYF. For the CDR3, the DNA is TGTGCCAGCAGTTCTAGCGGGCCCCTGGATCTCGAGACCCAGTACTTC.

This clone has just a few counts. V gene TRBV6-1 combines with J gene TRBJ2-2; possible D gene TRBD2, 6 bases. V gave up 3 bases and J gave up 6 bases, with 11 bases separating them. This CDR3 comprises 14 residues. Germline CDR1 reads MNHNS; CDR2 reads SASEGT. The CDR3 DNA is TGTGCCAGCAGTGATGGCAGGGAGGCCGGGGAGCTGTTTTTT. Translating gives CASSDGREAGELFF.

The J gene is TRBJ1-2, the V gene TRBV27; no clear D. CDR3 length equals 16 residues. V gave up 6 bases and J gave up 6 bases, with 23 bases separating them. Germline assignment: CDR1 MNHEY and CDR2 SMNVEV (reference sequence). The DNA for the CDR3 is TGTGCCAGCAGACGGGAGATACGGGCCGGGTTGGATGGCTACACCTTC. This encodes CASRREIRAGLDGYTF.

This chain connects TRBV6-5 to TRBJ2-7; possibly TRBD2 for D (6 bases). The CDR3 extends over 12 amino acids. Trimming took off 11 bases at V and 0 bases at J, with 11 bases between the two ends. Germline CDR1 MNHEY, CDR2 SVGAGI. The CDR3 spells CALRGSSYEQYF. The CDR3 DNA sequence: TGTGCCCTCCGGGGGTCCTCCTACGAGCAGTACTTC.

The CDR3 spells CASSEYASEAFF. CDR3 DNA sequence: TGTGCCAGCAGTGAATATGCGAGTGAAGCTTTCTTT. The J gene is TRBJ1-1, the V gene TRBV25-1; D remains ambiguous. Trimming stripped 0 bases from V and 7 bases from J, with 6 bases between. CDR1 is MGHDK and CDR2 is SYGVNS in the germline V gene. This CDR3 is 12 amino acids long. The variable domain in full, with the rest retrieved from reference TRBV25-1 and TRBJ1-1, is EADIYQTPRYLVIGTGKKITLECSQTMGHDKMYWYQQDPGMELHLIHYSYGVNSTEKGDLSSESTVSRIRTEHFPLTLESARPSHTSQYLCASSEYASEAFFGQGTRLTVV.

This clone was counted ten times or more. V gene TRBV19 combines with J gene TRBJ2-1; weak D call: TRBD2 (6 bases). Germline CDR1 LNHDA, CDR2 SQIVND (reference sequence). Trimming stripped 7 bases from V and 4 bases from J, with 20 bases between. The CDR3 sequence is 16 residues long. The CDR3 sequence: CASTTARGGSYNEQFF. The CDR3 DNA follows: TGTGCCAGTACCACCGCCCGTGGGGGGAGTTACAATGAGCAGTTCTTC. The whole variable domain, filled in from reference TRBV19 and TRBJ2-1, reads DGGITQSPKYLFRKEGQNVTLSCEQNLNHDAMYWYRQDPGQGLRLIYYSQIVNDFQKGDIAEGYSVSREKKESFPLTVTSAQKNPTAFYLCASTTARGGSYNEQFFGPGTRLTVL.

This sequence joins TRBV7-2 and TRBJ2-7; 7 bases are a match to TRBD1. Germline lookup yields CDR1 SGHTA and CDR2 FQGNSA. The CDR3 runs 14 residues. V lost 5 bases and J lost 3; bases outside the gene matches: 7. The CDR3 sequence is CASSLTGIGYEQYF. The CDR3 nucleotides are TGTGCCAGCAGCCTGACAGGGATAGGCTACGAGCAGTACTTC. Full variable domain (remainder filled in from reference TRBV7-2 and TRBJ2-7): GAGVSQSPSNKVTEKGKDVELRCDPISGHTALYWYRQSLGQGLEFLIYFQGNSAPDKSGLPSDRFSAERTGGSVSTLTIQRTQQEDSAVYLCASSLTGIGYEQYFGPGTRLTVT.

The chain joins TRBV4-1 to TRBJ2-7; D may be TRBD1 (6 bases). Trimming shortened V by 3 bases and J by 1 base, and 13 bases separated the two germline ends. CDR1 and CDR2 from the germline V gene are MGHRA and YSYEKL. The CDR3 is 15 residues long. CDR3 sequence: CASSQSRDISYEQYF. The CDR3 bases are TGCGCCAGCAGCCAGAGCCGGGACATTTCCTACGAGCAGTACTTC.

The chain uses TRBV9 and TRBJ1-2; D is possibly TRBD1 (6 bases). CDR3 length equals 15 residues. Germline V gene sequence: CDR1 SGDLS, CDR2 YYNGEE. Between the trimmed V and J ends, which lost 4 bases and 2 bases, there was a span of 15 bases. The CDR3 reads CASSRVAGANYGYTF. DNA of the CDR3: TGTGCCAGCAGCCGAGTTGCGGGGGCGAACTATGGCTACACCTTC. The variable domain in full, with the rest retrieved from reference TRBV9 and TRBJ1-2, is DSGVTQTPKHLITATGQRVTLRCSPRSGDLSVYWYQQSLDQGLQFLIQYYNGEERAKGNILERFSAQQFPDLHSELNLSSLELGDSALYFCASSRVAGANYGYTFGSGTRLTVV.

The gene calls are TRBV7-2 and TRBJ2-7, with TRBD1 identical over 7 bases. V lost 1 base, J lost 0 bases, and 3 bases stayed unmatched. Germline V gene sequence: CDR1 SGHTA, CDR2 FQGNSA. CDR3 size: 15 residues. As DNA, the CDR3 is TGTGCCAGCAGCTTAGGGGACAGACCCTCCTACGAGCAGTACTTC. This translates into CASSLGDRPSYEQYF.

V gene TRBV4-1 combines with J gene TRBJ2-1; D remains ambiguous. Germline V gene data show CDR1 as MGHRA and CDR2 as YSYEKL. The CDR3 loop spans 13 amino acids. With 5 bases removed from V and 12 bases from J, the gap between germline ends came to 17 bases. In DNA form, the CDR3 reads TGCGCCAGCAGCGGAAGGATCGGGTCGAGGCAGTTCTTC. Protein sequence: CASSGRIGSRQFF.

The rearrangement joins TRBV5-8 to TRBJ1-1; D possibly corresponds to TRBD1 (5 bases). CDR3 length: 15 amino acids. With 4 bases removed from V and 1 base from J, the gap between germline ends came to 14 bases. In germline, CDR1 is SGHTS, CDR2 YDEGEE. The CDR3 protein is CASSIGWGENTEAFF. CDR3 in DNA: TGTGCCAGCAGCATTGGGTGGGGCGAGAACACTGAAGCTTTCTTT.

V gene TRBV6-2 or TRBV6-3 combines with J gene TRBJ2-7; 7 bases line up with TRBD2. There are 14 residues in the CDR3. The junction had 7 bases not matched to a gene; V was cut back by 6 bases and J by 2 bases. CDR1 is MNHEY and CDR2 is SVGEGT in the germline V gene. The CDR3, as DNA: TGTGCCAGCAGCGACGGAGGGACTACCTACGAGCAGTACTTC. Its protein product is CASSDGGTTYEQYF.

The CDR3 loop reads CASSSPQGAAETQYF. CDR3 in DNA: TGTGCCAGCAGCTCCCCACAGGGGGCGGCAGAGACCCAGTACTTC. This sequence joins TRBV5-4 and TRBJ2-5, with 9 bases fitting TRBD1. Per the germline V gene, CDR1 is SGHNT and CDR2 is YYREEE (reference sequence). The CDR3 is 15 residues long. V lost 3 bases and J lost 4; bases outside the gene matches: 7.

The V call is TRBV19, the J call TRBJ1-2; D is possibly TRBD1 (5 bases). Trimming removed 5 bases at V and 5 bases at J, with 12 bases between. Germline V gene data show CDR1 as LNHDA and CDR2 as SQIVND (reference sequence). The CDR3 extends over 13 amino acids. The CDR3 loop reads CASSAGLLYGYTF. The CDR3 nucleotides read TGTGCCAGTAGTGCGGGACTCTTGTATGGCTACACCTTC.

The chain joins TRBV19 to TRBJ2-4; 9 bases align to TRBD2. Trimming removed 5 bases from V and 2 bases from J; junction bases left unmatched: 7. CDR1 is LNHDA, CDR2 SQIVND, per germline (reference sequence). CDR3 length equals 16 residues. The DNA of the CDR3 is TGTGCCAGTAGTTTAGCGGGAGCCAGCACCAAAAACATTCAGTACTTC. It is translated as CASSLAGASTKNIQYF.

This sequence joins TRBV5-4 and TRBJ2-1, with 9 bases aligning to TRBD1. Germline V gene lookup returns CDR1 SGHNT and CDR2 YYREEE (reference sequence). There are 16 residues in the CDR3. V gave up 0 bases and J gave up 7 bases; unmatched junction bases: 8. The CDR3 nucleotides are TGTGCCAGCAGCTTGGGCCGGGACAGGGTCGTGAATGAGCAGTTCTTC. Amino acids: CASSLGRDRVVNEQFF. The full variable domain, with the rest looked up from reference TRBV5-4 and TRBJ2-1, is ETGVTQSPTHLIKTRGQQVTLRCSSQSGHNTVSWYQQALGQGPQFIFQYYREEENGRGNFPPRFSGLQFPNYSSELNVNALELDDSALYLCASSLGRDRVVNEQFFGPGTRLTVL.

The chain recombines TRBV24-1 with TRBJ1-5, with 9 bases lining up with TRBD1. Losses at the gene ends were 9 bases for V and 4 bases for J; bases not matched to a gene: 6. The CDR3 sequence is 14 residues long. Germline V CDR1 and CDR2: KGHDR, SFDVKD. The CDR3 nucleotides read TGTGCCACCCCACAGGACAGGGGTAATCAGCCCCAGCATTTT. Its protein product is CATPQDRGNQPQHF.

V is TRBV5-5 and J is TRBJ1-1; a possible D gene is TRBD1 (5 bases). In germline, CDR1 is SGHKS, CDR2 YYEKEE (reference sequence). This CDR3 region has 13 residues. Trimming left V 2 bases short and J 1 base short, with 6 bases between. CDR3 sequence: CASSFTGNTEAFF. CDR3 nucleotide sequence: TGTGCCAGCAGCTTTACAGGGAACACTGAAGCTTTCTTT.

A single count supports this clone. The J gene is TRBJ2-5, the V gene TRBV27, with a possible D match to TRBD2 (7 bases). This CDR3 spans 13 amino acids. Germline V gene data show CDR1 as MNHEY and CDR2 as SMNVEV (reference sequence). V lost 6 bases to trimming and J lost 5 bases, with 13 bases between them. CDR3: CASSLQGGETQYF. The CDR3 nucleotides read TGTGCCAGCAGCCTACAGGGAGGGGAGACCCAGTACTTC.

The CDR3 region is CASSITEWDGRVDTGELFF. The CDR3 DNA reads TGTGCCAGCAGCATCACAGAATGGGACGGGAGGGTTGACACCGGGGAGCTGTTTTTT. The chain links TRBV21-1 to TRBJ2-2; TRBD2, the D gene given by the table, was not confirmed from the DNA. TRBV21-1 is a known pseudogene. This CDR3 has 19 residues.

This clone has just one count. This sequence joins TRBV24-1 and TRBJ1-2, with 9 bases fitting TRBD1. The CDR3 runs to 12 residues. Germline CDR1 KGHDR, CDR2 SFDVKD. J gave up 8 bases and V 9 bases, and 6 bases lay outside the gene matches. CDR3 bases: TGTGCCACCTACGGACAGGGGCACGGCTACACCTTC. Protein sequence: CATYGQGHGYTF.

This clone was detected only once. The CDR3 loop reads CASSPRPQVYSPLHF. Here the CDR3 DNA reads TGTGCCAGCTCACCACGACCCCAGGTTTATTCACCCCTCCACTTT. The gene calls are TRBV18 and TRBJ1-6, with unresolved D. Trimming removed 1 base from V and 8 bases from J, with 12 bases in between. CDR1 is KGHSH, CDR2 LQKENI, per germline. The CDR3 runs 15 residues. The whole variable domain, filled in from reference TRBV18 and TRBJ1-6, reads NAGVMQNPRHLVRRRGQEARLRCSPMKGHSHVYWYRQLPEEGLKFMVYLQKENIIDESGMPKERFSAEFPKEGPSILRIQQVVRGDSAAYFCASSPRPQVYSPLHFGNGTRLTVT.

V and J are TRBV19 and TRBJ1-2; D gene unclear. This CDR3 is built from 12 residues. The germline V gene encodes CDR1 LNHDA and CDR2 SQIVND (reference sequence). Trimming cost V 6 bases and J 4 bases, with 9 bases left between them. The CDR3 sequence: CASSSGGYGYTF. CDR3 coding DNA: TGTGCCAGTAGCAGCGGCGGCTATGGCTACACCTTC.

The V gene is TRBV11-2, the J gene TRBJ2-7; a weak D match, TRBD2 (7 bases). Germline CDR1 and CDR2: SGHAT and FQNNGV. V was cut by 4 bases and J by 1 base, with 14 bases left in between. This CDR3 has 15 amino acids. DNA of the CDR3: TGTGCCAGCAGCTGGGGAGGGGGGAATTCCTACGAGCAGTACTTC. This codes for CASSWGGGNSYEQYF.

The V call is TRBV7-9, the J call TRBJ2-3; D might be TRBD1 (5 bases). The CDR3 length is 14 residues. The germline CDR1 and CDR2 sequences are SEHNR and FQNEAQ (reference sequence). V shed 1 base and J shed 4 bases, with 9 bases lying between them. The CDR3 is CASSLGQGSDTQYF. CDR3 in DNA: TGTGCCAGCAGCTTAGGTCAGGGCTCAGATACGCAGTATTTT.

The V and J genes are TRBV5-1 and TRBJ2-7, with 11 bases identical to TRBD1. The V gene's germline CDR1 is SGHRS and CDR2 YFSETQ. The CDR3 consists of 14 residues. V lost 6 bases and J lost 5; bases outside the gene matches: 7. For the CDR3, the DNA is TGCGCCAGCACTGCCGGGACAGGGGGGAACGAGCAGTACTTC. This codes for CASTAGTGGNEQYF.

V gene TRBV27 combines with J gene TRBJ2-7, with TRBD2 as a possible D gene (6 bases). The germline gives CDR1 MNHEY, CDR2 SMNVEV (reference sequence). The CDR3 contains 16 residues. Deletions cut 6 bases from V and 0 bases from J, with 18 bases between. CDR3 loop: CASSRLRDGSSYEQYF. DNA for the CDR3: TGTGCCAGCAGCCGCTTGCGGGACGGAAGCTCCTACGAGCAGTACTTC.

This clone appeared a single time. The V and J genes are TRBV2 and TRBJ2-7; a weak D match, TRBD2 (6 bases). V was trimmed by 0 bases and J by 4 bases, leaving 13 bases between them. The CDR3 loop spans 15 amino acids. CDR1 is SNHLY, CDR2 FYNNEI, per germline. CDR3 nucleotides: TGTGCCAGCAGTGAAGCGCTTCGACTAGAGTACGAGCAGTACTTC. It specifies CASSEALRLEYEQYF.